The clone carrying this TCR beta chain was observed a handful of times. Its matching antigen is unknown. These data are taken from a study of blood T cells in healthy people across ages. Study-wide context: The capture of about one barcoded beta molecule per two T cells was achieved by template switching. Overall study findings and caveats: Relative to aged donors, long-lived donors carried more naive CD4+ cells and displayed higher diversity.

CDR1 and CDR2 (germline): DFQATT, SNEGSKA (reference sequence). The V and J ends lost 4 bases and 4 bases, in that order; junction bases with no gene match: 8. CDR3 length: 14 amino acids. Samples had at least 7 million PBMCs isolated from them. The authors ran a second PCR of about 7 to 12 cycles using a sample-barcoded 5' primer and a J-beta primer mix. Tagging of each cDNA molecule was performed by a template-switch adaptor with 12 random nucleotides. TCRdb called the 5' RACE reads again in MiXCR, with one record for every CDR3 protein. This table has fewer than 2,000,000 distinct CDR3 sequences, about two fifths appearing once.

This TCR was sampled from a human donor in good health. Sequenced material: blood. J is TRBJ2-5 and V is TRBV20-1, with TRBD1 matching 8 bases. The DNA of the CDR3 is TGCAGTGCTACCACGGACAGGGAAGGAGAGACCCAGTACTTC. Translating it yields CSATTDREGETQYF.